This T cell receptor (beta chain) comes out of a study of control samples from healthy donors and cancer patients. The assay was immunoSEQ multiplex PCR, and TCRdb's table has in-frame clones only and misses some. Of 160,000 or so clones listed, approximately 90% were seen once; the top ten hold 0.68%. This CDR3 spans 13 amino acids. The V end lost 3 bases, the J end lost 2 bases, and 8 bases lay between the germline ends. The V call is TRBV12-3 or TRBV12-4, the J call TRBJ2-7, with unresolved D. The sequencing sample was made of blood. This receptor was identified in a woman aged 30 to 39 in good health. The CDR3 nucleotides read TGTGCCAGCAGTTTTGCTCAGACCTACGAGCAGTACTTC. Its translation: CASSFAQTYEQYF.